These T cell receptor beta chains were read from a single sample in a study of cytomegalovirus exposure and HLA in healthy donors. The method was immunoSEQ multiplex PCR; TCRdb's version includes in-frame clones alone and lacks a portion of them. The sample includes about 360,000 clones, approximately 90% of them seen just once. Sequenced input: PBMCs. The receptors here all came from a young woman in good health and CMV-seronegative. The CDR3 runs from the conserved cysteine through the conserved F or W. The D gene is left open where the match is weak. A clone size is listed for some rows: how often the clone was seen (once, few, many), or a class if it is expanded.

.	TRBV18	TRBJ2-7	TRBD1	TGTGCCAGCTCACCATCCCGGGACAGGGGCCACGAGCAGTACTTC	CASSPSRDRGHEQYF
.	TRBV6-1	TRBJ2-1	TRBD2	TGTGCCAGCATTCGAGGGACTAGCGGGGCCAATGAGCAGTTCTTC	CASIRGTSGANEQFF
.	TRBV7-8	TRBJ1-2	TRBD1	TGTGCCAGCAGCTGGACAGGGGGGGACTATGGCTACACCTTC	CASSWTGGDYGYTF
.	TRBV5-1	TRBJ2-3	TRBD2	TGCGCCAGCAGCTTGGCTGTCGGGGGGGCTAACACAGATACGCAGTATTTT	CASSLAVGGANTDTQYF
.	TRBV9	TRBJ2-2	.	TGTGCCAGCAGCGTAGAGCCAGGGGGGTCCACCGGGGAGCTGTTTTTT	CASSVEPGGSTGELFF
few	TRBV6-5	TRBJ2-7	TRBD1	TGTGCCAGCACCCCCGACAGGGGTTCCTACGAGCAGTACTTC	CASTPDRGSYEQYF
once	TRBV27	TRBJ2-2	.	TGTGCCAGCAGTTTTCGGGGCGGGGAGCTGTTTTTT	CASSFRGGELFF
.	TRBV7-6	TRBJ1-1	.	TGTGCCAGCAGCTCCACCGACTCCTTAATGAACACTGAAGCTTTCTTT	CASSSTDSLMNTEAFF
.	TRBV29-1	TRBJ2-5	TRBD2	TGCAGCGGGGAGGTAGCGGGGGCCATGGGGGAGACCCAGTACTTC	CSGEVAGAMGETQYF
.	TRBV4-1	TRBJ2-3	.	TGCGCCAGCAGCCAAGAAGGGGGAAGGCCAGATACGCAGTATTTT	CASSQEGGRPDTQYF
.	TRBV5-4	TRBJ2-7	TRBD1	TGTGCCAGCAGCGGGACAGGGGTGACCTACGAGCAGTACTTC	CASSGTGVTYEQYF
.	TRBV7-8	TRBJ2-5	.	TGTGCCAGCAGCCAAGGGACAACTAAATGGGAGACCCAGTACTTC	CASSQGTTKWETQYF
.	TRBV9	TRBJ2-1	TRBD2	TGTGCCAGCAGCCTAGCGGACAATGAGCAGTTCTTC	CASSLADNEQFF
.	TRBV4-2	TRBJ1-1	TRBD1	TGTGCCAGCAGCCCCGGGACAGGGAGAGAAGCTTTCTTT	CASSPGTGREAFF
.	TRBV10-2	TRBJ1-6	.	TGCGCCAGCAGTGAGGTAGGCATGAGGAATAATTCACCCCTCCACTTT	CASSEVGMRNNSPLHF
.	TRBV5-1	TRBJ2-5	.	TGCGCCAGCAGCTTCGGTAGCGGTTCGGGGGAGACCCAGTACTTC	CASSFGSGSGETQYF
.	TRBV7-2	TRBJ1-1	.	TGTGCCAGCAGCTTAGCAGTCCCCAGGGGAACTGAAGCTTTCTTT	CASSLAVPRGTEAFF
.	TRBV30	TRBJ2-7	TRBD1	TGTGCCTGGAGTGTACCGGGACAGGGTACCGAGCAGTACTTC	CAWSVPGQGTEQYF
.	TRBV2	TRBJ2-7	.	TGTGCCAGCATCGGGACAACCTACGAGCAGTACTTC	CASIGTTYEQYF
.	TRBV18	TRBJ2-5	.	TGTGCCAGCTCACCCGGGCAGGGGCTAACGGCCCAGTACTTC	CASSPGQGLTAQYF
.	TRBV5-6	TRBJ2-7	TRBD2	TGTGCCAGCAGCCTCCGGACTAGCGGGGGGGCTCCCGAGCAGTACTTC	CASSLRTSGGAPEQYF
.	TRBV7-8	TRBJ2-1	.	TGTGCCAGCAGCTTAGCCGGTCTCTCCTACAATGAGCAGTTCTTC	CASSLAGLSYNEQFF
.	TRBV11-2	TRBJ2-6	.	TGTGCCAGCAGCTCTAGCCCACTAGGGGGTACAGGGGCCAACGTCCTGACTTTC	CASSSSPLGGTGANVLTF
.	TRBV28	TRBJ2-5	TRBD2	TGTGCCAGCAGTACACTAGCGGGAGGGACTGAGACCCAGTACTTC	CASSTLAGGTETQYF
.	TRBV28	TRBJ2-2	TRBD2	TGTGCCAGCAGTTTTCCCACTAGCGGGAGTGGTCGCACCGGGGAGCTGTTTTTT	CASSFPTSGSGRTGELFF
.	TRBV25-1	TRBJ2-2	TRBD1	TGTGCCAGCAGTTTTACAGGGGCCAACACCGGGGAGCTGTTTTTT	CASSFTGANTGELFF
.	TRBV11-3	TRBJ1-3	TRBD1	TGTGCCAGCAGCCACACAGGGGAGTCTGGAAACACCATATATTTT	CASSHTGESGNTIYF
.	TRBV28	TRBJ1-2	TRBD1	TGTGCCAGCAGCGCCGGGACAGTCGTATCGGCCTTC	CASSAGTVVSAF
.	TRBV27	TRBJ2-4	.	TGTGCCAGCAGTTTAGACAGAAGCAACATTCAGTACTTC	CASSLDRSNIQYF
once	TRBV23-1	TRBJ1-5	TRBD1	TGCGCCAGCATCGTTAGACAGGGTTACAATCAGCCCCAGCATTTT	CASIVRQGYNQPQHF
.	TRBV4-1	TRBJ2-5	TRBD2	TGCGCCAGCAGCCAACTAGCGGGAGGGCCGGGAGAGACCCAGTACTTC	CASSQLAGGPGETQYF
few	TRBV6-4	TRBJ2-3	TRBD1	TGTGCCAGCAGCCCGACAGGGGGGACAGATACGCAGTATTTT	CASSPTGGTDTQYF
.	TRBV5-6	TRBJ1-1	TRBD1	TGTGCCAGCAGCTTGTGGAGGGGGCTTGAAGCTTTCTTT	CASSLWRGLEAFF